The next 15 T cell receptor beta chains were all read from a single sample in a study of human T cells and chemical hapten exposure. Unfractionated whole blood was the source from which total RNA was extracted. Each CDR3 protein gets one entry after TCRdb re-called the 5' RACE reads with MiXCR. The sample has 100,000 to 120,000 distinct CDR3 sequences, around 20% seen once. The receptors here all came from a human donor in good health.

V and J are TRBV11-2 and TRBJ2-1; a possible D gene is TRBD2 (5 bases). Germline values: CDR1 SGHAT, CDR2 FQNNGV. The CDR3 extends over 14 amino acids. Trimming removed 5 bases from V and 2 bases from J, with 10 bases in between. CDR3 sequence (DNA): TGTGCCAGCAGCCCGGAGGCCGCCTACAATGAGCAGTTCTTC. Translated, it gives CASSPEAAYNEQFF.

This clonotype came up a few times. The J gene is TRBJ2-1, the V gene TRBV28; 11 positions match TRBD2. V dropped 6 bases and J dropped 10; count of bases not matched to a gene: 11. The germline V gene has CDR1 MDHEN and CDR2 SYDVKM. This CDR3 is built from 15 residues. CDR3 loop: CASRPSLAGVGEQFF. CDR3 sequence (DNA): TGTGCCAGCAGGCCCTCACTAGCGGGAGTGGGGGAGCAGTTCTTC.

The J gene is TRBJ1-2, the V gene TRBV20-1; D gene ambiguous. The V end was cut by 1 base, the J end by 2 bases, with 8 bases between. Germline CDR1 reads DFQATT; CDR2 reads SNEGSKA (reference sequence). The CDR3 has 13 residues. In DNA form, the CDR3 reads TGCAGTGCTAGAGTGTATGGGAACTATGGCTACACCTTC. It encodes CSARVYGNYGYTF.

The chain is built from TRBV9 and TRBJ2-1, with 7 bases matching TRBD2. The CDR3 is made up of 15 amino acids. J was trimmed by 4 bases and V by 0 bases; bases with no gene match: 4. Germline V gene data show CDR1 as SGDLS and CDR2 as YYNGEE. This CDR3 is CASSVVPSGYNEQFF. The CDR3 region has the DNA TGTGCCAGCAGCGTAGTCCCTAGCGGTTACAATGAGCAGTTCTTC.

This clonotype was counted only a few times. The J gene is TRBJ1-3, the V gene TRBV18; the match to TRBD1 covers 7 bases. Germline V gene sequence: CDR1 KGHSH, CDR2 LQKENI. Unmatched junction bases numbered 11, after V lost 2 bases and J lost 1 base. This CDR3 is built from 18 residues. In DNA form, the CDR3 reads TGTGCCAGCTCACCAATAGGACAGGCTATAACATCTGGAAACACCATATATTTT. This sequence encodes CASSPIGQAITSGNTIYF.

J is TRBJ2-1 and V is TRBV4-1; D uncertain. The germline gives CDR1 MGHRA, CDR2 YSYEKL. The V gene lost 2 bases and the J gene lost 2 bases, with 10 bases spanning the gap. CDR3 size: 15 residues. The CDR3 DNA reads TGCGCCAGCAGCCAACTTAGGAACCCCTACAATGAGCAGTTCTTC. It translates to CASSQLRNPYNEQFF.

This chain uses TRBV7-9 with TRBJ2-1; D is unclear. Trimming removed 2 bases at V and 4 bases at J, with 9 bases between. The CDR3 is made up of 14 amino acids. Germline assignment: CDR1 SEHNR and CDR2 FQNEAQ (reference sequence). CDR3 protein: CASSLFPSYNEQFF. CDR3 nucleotide sequence: TGTGCCAGCAGCTTATTCCCAAGTTACAATGAGCAGTTCTTC.

The J gene is TRBJ2-2, the V gene TRBV20-1; 10 bases are a match to TRBD2. The CDR3 runs to 14 residues. Germline values: CDR1 DFQATT, CDR2 SNEGSKA (reference sequence). V was clipped by 5 bases and J by 2 bases; unmatched bases: 2. The CDR3 DNA follows: TGCAGTGCTCCTAGCGGGGGAAACACCGGGGAGCTGTTTTTT. Translating it yields CSAPSGGNTGELFF.

Only a few counts were recorded for this clonotype. The V and J genes are TRBV28 and TRBJ1-2; D perhaps matches TRBD1 (5 bases). Trimming cost V 4 bases and J 5 bases, with 8 bases left between them. Per germline, CDR1 MDHEN and CDR2 SYDVKM. This CDR3 is built from 12 residues. DNA of the CDR3: TGTGCCAGCAGTTCGACAGAGTATGGCTACACCTTC. Residues: CASSSTEYGYTF.

The chain carries TRBV6-5 and TRBJ2-1, with a tentative D call TRBD1 (6 bases). CDR3 length: 15 amino acids. Germline assignment: CDR1 MNHEY and CDR2 SVGAGI. The V and J ends lost 6 bases and 2 bases respectively, with 14 bases between them. The CDR3 reads CASRRQEEPYNEQFF. CDR3 DNA: TGTGCCAGCAGGCGACAGGAGGAACCCTACAATGAGCAGTTCTTC.

The gene calls are TRBV27 and TRBJ2-5, with D unresolved. Germline CDR1 reads MNHEY; CDR2 reads SMNVEV (reference sequence). Trimming removed 0 bases from V and 4 bases from J, with 15 bases in between. The CDR3 has 16 residues. CDR3 DNA sequence: TGTGCCAGCAGTTTATCCTATCCGCGAAGTGGAGAGACCCAGTACTTC. This sequence encodes CASSLSYPRSGETQYF.

This clonotype was picked up a small number of times. The J gene is TRBJ2-1, the V gene TRBV11-2; TRBD2 matches 8 bases. V shed 3 bases, J shed 4 bases, and the junction held 14 bases outside the gene matches. Germline values: CDR1 SGHAT, CDR2 FQNNGV. The CDR3 contains 18 residues. CDR3 DNA: TGTGCCAGCAGCTTTAATATTGTTTTAGCGGGAATGTACAATGAGCAGTTCTTC. It encodes CASSFNIVLAGMYNEQFF.

The rearrangement joins TRBV12-3 or TRBV12-4 to TRBJ2-1, with 7 positions matching TRBD1. This CDR3 has 14 residues. V shed 5 bases and J 10 bases; nucleotides not matched to a gene: 11. The chain's CDR3 is CASSVRQGPLEQFF. CDR3 nucleotides: TGTGCCAGCAGTGTCCGACAGGGCCCCCTGGAGCAGTTCTTC.

This sequence joins TRBV28 and TRBJ2-7; 9 nucleotides match TRBD2. Trimming took 0 bases from V and 5 from J; bases not matched to a gene: 8. The germline gives CDR1 MDHEN, CDR2 SYDVKM. The CDR3 has 16 residues. CDR3 in amino acids: CASSLWTAGGPHEQYF. The CDR3 DNA reads as TGTGCCAGCAGTTTATGGACGGCGGGAGGGCCCCACGAGCAGTACTTC. Supplemented by reference TRBV28 and TRBJ2-7, the full variable domain reads DVKVTQSSRYLVKRTGEKVFLECVQDMDHENMFWYRQDPGLGLRLIYFSYDVKMKEKGDIPEGYSVSREKKERFSLILESASTNQTSMYLCASSLWTAGGPHEQYFGPGTRLTVT.

This clonotype was counted a few times. The rearrangement uses TRBV10-2 and TRBJ1-1; D is undetermined. V lost 1 base to trimming and J lost 4 bases, with 13 bases between them. Germline CDR1 reads WSHSY; CDR2 reads SAAADI. The CDR3 runs 15 residues. As DNA, the CDR3 is TGCGCCAGCAGTGAGTTCCCCCAAACGGGCACTGAAGCTTTCTTT. Translation: CASSEFPQTGTEAFF.